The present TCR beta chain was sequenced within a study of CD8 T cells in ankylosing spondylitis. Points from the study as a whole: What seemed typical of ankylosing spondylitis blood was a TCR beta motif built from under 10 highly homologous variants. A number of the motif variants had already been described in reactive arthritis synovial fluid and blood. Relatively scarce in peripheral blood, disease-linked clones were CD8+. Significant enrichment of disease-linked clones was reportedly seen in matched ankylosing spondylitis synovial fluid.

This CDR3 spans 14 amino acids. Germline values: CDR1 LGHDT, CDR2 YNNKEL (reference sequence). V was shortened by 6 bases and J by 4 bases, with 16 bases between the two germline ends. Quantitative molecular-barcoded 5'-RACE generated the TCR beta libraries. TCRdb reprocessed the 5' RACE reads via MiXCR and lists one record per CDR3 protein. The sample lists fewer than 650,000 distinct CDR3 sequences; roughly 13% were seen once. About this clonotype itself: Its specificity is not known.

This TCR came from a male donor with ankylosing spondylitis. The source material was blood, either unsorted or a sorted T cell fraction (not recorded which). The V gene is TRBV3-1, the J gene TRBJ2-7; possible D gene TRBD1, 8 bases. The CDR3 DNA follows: TGTGCCAGCAGACAGGGGGGGAGTCGATACGAGCAGTACTTC. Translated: CASRQGGSRYEQYF.